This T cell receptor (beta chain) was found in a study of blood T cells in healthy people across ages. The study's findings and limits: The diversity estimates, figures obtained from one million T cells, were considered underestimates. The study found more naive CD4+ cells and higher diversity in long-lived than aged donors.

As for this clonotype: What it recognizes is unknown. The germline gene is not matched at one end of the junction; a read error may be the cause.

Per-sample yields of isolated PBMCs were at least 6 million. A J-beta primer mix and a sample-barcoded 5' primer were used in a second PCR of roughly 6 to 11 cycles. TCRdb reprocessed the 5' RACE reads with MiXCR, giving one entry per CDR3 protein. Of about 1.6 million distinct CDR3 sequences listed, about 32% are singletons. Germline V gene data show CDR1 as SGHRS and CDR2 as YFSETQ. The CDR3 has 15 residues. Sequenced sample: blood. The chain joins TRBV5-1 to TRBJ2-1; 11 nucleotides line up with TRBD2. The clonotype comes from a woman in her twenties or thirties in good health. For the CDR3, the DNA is TGCGCCGGCAGATATACTAGCGGGGGTTACAATGAGCAGTTCTTC. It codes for CAGRYTSGGYNEQFF.